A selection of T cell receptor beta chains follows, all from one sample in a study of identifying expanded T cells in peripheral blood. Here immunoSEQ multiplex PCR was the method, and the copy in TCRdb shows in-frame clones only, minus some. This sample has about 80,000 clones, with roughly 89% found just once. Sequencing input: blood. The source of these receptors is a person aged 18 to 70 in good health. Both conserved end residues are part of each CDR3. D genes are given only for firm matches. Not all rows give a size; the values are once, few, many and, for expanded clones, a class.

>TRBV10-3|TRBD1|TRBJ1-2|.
CASHLRGTDYGYTF
TGTGCCTCACATCTCAGGGGGACGGACTATGGCTACACCTTC
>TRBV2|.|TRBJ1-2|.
CASSTAQGLDGYTF
TGTGCCAGCAGTACAGCACAGGGTTTGGATGGCTACACCTTC
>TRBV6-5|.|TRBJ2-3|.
CASSYGASTDTQYF
TGTGCCAGCAGTTACGGGGCTAGCACAGATACGCAGTATTTT
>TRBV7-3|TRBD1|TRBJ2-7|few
CASSMDRGREQYF
TGTGCCAGCAGCATGGACAGGGGGCGCGAGCAGTACTTC
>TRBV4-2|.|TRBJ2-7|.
CASSQQWTGSYEQYF
TGTGCCAGCAGCCAACAGTGGACCGGCTCCTACGAGCAGTACTTC
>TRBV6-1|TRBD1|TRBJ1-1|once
CASSEGLGRGLAFF
TGTGCCAGCAGTGAGGGACTGGGGAGGGGGCTTGCTTTCTTT
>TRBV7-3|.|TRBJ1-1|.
CASATLANTEAFF
TGTGCCAGCGCAACCTTGGCGAACACTGAAGCTTTCTTT
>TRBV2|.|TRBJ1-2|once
CASSEARRDQGYTF
TGTGCCAGCAGTGAAGCGCGGAGGGATCAAGGCTACACCTTC
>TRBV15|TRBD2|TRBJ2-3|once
CATSRRGGGYTTSTDTQYF
TGTGCCACCAGCAGACGGGGCGGGGGGTATACTACTAGCACAGATACGCAGTATTTT
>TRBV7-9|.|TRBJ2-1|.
CASSTVQGELTTGHEQFF
TGTGCCAGCAGCACGGTACAGGGAGAACTCACAACGGGACATGAGCAGTTCTTC
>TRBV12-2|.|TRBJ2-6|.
CASRLYPSGANVLTF
TGTGCAAGTCGCTTATACCCCTCTGGGGCCAACGTCCTGACTTTC